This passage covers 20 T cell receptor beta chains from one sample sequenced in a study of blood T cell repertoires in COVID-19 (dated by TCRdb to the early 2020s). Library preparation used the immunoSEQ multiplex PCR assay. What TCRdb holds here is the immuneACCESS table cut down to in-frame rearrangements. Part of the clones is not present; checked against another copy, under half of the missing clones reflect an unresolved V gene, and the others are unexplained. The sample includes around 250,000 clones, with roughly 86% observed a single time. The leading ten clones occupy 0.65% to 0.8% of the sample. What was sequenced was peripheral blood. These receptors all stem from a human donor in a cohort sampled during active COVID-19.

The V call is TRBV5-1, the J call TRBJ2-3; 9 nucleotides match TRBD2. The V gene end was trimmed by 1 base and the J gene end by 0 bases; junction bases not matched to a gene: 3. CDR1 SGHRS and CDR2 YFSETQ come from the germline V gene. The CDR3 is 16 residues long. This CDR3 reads CASSLPSGASTDTQYF. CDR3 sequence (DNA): TGCGCCAGCAGCTTGCCTAGCGGGGCTAGCACAGATACGCAGTATTTT. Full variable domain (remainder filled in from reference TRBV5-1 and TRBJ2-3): KAGVTQTPRYLIKTRGQQVTLSCSPISGHRSVSWYQQTPGQGLQFLFEYFSETQRNKGNFPGRFSGRQFSNSRSEMNVSTLELGDSALYLCASSLPSGASTDTQYFGPGTRLTVL.

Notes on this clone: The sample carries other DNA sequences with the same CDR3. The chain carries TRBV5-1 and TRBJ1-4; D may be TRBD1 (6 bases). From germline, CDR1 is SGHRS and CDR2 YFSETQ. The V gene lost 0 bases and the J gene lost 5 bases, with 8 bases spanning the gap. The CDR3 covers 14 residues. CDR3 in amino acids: CASSLAQGNEKLFF. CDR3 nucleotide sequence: TGCGCCAGCAGCTTGGCGCAGGGGAATGAAAAACTGTTTTTT.

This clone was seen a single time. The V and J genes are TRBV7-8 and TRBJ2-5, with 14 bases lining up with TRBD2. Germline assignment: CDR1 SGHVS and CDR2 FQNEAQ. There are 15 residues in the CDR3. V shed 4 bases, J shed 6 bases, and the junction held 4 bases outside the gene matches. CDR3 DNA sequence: TGTGCCAGCAGCTATGGACTAGCGGGAGGAAAGACCCAGTACTTC. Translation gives CASSYGLAGGKTQYF.

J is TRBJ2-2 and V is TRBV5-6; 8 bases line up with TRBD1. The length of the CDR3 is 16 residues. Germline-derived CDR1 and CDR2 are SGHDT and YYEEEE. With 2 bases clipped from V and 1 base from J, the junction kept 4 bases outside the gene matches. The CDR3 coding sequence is TGTGCCAGCAGCTTCTATGGGACAGGGAACACCGGGGAGCTGTTTTTT. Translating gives CASSFYGTGNTGELFF.

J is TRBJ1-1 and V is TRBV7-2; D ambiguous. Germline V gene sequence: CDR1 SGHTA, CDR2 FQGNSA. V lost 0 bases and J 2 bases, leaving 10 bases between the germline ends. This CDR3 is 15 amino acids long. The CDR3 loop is CASSLAPEPNTEAFF. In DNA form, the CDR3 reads TGTGCCAGCAGCTTAGCCCCGGAGCCTAACACTGAAGCTTTCTTT.

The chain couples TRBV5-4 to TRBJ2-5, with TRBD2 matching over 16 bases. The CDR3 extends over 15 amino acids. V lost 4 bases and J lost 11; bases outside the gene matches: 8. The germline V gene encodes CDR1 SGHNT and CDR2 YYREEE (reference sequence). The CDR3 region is CASSPGTSGGDTQYF. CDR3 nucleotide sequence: TGTGCCAGCAGCCCAGGGACTAGCGGGGGGGACACTCAGTACTTC.

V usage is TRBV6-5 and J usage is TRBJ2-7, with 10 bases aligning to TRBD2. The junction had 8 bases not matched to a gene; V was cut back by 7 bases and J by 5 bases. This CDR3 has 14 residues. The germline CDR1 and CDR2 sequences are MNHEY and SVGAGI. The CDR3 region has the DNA TGTGCCAGCAAATTACTAGCGGGACTAAACGAGCAGTACTTC. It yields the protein CASKLLAGLNEQYF.

The CDR3 DNA reads TGTGCCAGCAGTACCCAGGGGCACAGCTCCTACAATGAGCAGTTCTTC. Translated: CASSTQGHSSYNEQFF. This chain connects TRBV6-2 or TRBV6-3 to TRBJ2-1; tentative D call: TRBD1 (6 bases). Germline CDR1 and CDR2: MNHEY and SVGEGT. The CDR3 extends over 16 amino acids. Trimming removed 5 bases from V and 0 bases from J, with 14 bases in between.

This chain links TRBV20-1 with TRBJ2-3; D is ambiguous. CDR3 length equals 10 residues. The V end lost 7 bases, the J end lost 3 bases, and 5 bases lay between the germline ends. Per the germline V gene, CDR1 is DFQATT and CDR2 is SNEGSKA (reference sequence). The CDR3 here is CSVGTDTQYF. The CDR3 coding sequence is TGCAGTGTCGGTACAGATACGCAGTATTTT.

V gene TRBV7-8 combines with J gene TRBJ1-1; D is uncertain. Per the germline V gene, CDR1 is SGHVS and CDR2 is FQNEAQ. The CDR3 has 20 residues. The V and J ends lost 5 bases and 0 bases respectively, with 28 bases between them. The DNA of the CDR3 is TGTGCCAGCAGCCCTCGGTGGGCGTCAACCCAAACCTTGATGAACACTGAAGCTTTCTTT. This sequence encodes CASSPRWASTQTLMNTEAFF.

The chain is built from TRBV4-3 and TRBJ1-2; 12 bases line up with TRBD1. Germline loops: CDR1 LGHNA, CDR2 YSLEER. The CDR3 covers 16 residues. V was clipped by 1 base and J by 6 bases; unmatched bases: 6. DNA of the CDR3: TGCGCCAGCAGCCAAGTACGGGACAGGGGGCTGCATGGCTACACCTTC. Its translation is CASSQVRDRGLHGYTF.

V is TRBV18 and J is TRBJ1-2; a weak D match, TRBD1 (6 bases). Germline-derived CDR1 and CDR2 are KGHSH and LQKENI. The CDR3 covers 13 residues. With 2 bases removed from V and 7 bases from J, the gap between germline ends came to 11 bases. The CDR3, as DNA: TGTGCCAGCTCACCAGGGGGCGCGTCTGGCTACACCTTC. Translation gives CASSPGGASGYTF. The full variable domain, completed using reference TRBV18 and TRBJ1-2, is NAGVMQNPRHLVRRRGQEARLRCSPMKGHSHVYWYRQLPEEGLKFMVYLQKENIIDESGMPKERFSAEFPKEGPSILRIQQVVRGDSAAYFCASSPGGASGYTFGSGTRLTVV.

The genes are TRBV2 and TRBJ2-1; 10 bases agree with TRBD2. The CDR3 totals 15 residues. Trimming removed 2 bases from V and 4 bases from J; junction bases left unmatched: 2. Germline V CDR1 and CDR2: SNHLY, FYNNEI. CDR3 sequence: CASSETSGMYNEQFF. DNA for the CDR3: TGTGCCAGCAGTGAAACTAGCGGGATGTACAATGAGCAGTTCTTC. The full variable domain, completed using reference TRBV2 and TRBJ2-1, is EPEVTQTPSHQVTQMGQEVILRCVPISNHLYFYWYRQILGQKVEFLVSFYNNEISEKSEIFDDQFSVERPDGSNFTLKIRSTKLEDSAMYFCASSETSGMYNEQFFGPGTRLTVL.

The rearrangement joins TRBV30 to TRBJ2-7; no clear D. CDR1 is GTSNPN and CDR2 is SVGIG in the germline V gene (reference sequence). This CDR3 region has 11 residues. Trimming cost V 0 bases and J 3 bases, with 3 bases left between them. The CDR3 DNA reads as TGTGCCTGGAGTGTCCACTACGAGCAGTACTTC. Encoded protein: CAWSVHYEQYF.

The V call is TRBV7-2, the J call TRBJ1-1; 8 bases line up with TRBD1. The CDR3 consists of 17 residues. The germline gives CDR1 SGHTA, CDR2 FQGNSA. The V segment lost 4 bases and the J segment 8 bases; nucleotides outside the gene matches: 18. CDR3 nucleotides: TGTGCCAGCAGCTACCCCCGGACAGGGCGGAACGGGACGGAAGCTTTCTTT. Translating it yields CASSYPRTGRNGTEAFF.

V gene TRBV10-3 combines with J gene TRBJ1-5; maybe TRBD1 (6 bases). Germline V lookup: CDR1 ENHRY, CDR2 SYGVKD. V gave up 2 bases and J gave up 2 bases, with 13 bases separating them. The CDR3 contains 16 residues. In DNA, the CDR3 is TGTGCCATCAGTGAGGGGGACAACAGAGGCAATCAGCCCCAGCATTTT. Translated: CAISEGDNRGNQPQHF.

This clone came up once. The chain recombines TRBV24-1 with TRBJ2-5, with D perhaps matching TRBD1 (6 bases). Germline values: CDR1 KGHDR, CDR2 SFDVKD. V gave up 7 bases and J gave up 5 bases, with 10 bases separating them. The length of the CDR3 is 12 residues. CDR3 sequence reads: CATSSGEETQYF. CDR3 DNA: TGTGCCACCAGCTCAGGGGAGGAGACCCAGTACTTC.

The CDR3, as DNA: TGTGCCAGCAGCCCCCGGGAGGGTTCTGGAAACACCATATATTTT. This sequence encodes CASSPREGSGNTIYF. The rearrangement joins TRBV7-9 to TRBJ1-3; no firm D call. The CDR3 sequence is 15 residues long. CDR1 SEHNR and CDR2 FQNEAQ come from the germline V gene (reference sequence). The V end lost 5 bases, the J end lost 1 base, and 12 bases lay between the germline ends.

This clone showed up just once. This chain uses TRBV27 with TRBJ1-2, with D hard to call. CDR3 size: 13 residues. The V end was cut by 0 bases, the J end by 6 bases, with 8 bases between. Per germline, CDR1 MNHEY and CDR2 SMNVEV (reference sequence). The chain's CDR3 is CASSLSGLHGYTF. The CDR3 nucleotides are TGTGCCAGCAGTTTATCGGGCTTACATGGCTACACCTTC.

Written as DNA, the CDR3 is TGCGCCAGCAGCTCTGTTAGCGTTGGACCCAAGTACTTC. The encoded protein is CASSSVSVGPKYF. This chain connects TRBV4-1 to TRBJ2-7; D is possibly TRBD2 (5 bases). Germline V gene lookup returns CDR1 MGHRA and CDR2 YSYEKL. The CDR3 extends over 13 amino acids. Trimming pared 5 bases from V and 11 bases from J, leaving 19 bases between.